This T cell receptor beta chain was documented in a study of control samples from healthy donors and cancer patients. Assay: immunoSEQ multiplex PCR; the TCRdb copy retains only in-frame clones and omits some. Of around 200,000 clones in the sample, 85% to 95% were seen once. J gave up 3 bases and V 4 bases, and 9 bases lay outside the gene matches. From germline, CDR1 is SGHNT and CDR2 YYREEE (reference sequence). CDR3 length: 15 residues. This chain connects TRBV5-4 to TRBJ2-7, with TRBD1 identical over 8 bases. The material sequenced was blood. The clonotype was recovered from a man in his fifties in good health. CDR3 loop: CASSLNLGQGYEQYF. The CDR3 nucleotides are TGTGCCAGCAGCCTCAACCTCGGACAGGGCTACGAGCAGTACTTC.